These T cell receptor beta chains were read from a single sample in a study of immune heterogeneity within non-small cell lung tumors. TCRdb independently ran MiXCR on the multiplex PCR reads; one entry per CDR3 protein. The sample consists of 30,000 to 40,000 distinct CDR3 sequences, 28% of them appearing once. Sequencing used lung tumor tissue. The source is a man in his forties with non-small cell lung cancer. The CDR3 runs from the conserved cysteine through the conserved F or W. Fields, in order: CDR3 DNA, CDR3 protein, D gene, clone size, J gene, V gene. A D gene is named only where the DNA matches it firmly. Clone size is given for some rows only: seen once, a few or many times, or a class if the clone is expanded.

cdr3_nt: TGCGCCAGCAGCCAAGAGGAGGGGTCAATCACAGATACGCAGTATTTT; cdr3_aa: CASSQEEGSITDTQYF; d_call: -; clone_size: -; j_call: TRBJ2-3; v_call: TRBV4-3
cdr3_nt: TGTGCCAGCAGCCAAGGGCGAGCGGGGTTGGGCACAGATACGCAGTATTTT; cdr3_aa: CASSQGRAGLGTDTQYF; d_call: TRBD2; clone_size: few; j_call: TRBJ2-3; v_call: TRBV4-2
cdr3_nt: TGTGCCAGCAGCGACGGGACTAGCGTGTACTTC; cdr3_aa: CASSDGTSVYF; d_call: TRBD2; clone_size: large; j_call: TRBJ2-7; v_call: TRBV12-3/TRBV12-4
cdr3_nt: TGTGCCAGTAGACGGGGCCCTAAAGAGACCCAGTACTTC; cdr3_aa: CASRRGPKETQYF; d_call: -; clone_size: medium-sized; j_call: TRBJ2-5; v_call: TRBV19
cdr3_nt: TGTGCCAGTAGTAGTTACTCGCGAGGCGTCAGGGGAGAGACCCAGTACTTC; cdr3_aa: CASSSYSRGVRGETQYF; d_call: -; clone_size: few; j_call: TRBJ2-5; v_call: TRBV19
cdr3_nt: TGTGCCAGCAATCTGGGGTGGGGCGGGGAGCTGTTTTTT; cdr3_aa: CASNLGWGGELFF; d_call: -; clone_size: -; j_call: TRBJ2-2; v_call: TRBV6-1
cdr3_nt: TGTGCCAGCAGCCTGAGGACAACTAATGAAAAACTGTTTTTT; cdr3_aa: CASSLRTTNEKLFF; d_call: -; clone_size: few; j_call: TRBJ1-4; v_call: TRBV5-8
cdr3_nt: TGTGCCAGCGGAAACAACTATGGCTACACCTTC; cdr3_aa: CASGNNYGYTF; d_call: -; clone_size: many; j_call: TRBJ1-2; v_call: TRBV28
cdr3_nt: TGTGCCACCAGTGATTCACAGGGGATCGCGGAGACCCAGTACTTC; cdr3_aa: CATSDSQGIAETQYF; d_call: TRBD1; clone_size: -; j_call: TRBJ2-5; v_call: TRBV24-1
cdr3_nt: TGTACCAGCAGTTTCTCCCGGAGTTGGGGGCGACCCCAACATTTT; cdr3_aa: CTSSFSRSWGRPQHF; d_call: -; clone_size: -; j_call: TRBJ1-5; v_call: TRBV12-3/TRBV12-4
cdr3_nt: TGTGCCAGCAGATCTACAGGGTCCTACAATGAGCAGTTCTTC; cdr3_aa: CASRSTGSYNEQFF; d_call: -; clone_size: many; j_call: TRBJ2-1; v_call: TRBV6-2/TRBV6-3
cdr3_nt: TGTGCCAGCAGCTTCGGTGACACCGGGGAGCTGTTTTTT; cdr3_aa: CASSFGDTGELFF; d_call: -; clone_size: -; j_call: TRBJ2-2; v_call: TRBV5-6
cdr3_nt: TGTGCCAGCAGGGTGACCAGGGGTCGCTCATACGAGCAGTACTTC; cdr3_aa: CASRVTRGRSYEQYF; d_call: -; clone_size: -; j_call: TRBJ2-7; v_call: TRBV7-2
cdr3_nt: TGTGCCTGTAGTACATGGGGTCATGTAGCCAAAAACATTCAGTACTTC; cdr3_aa: CACSTWGHVAKNIQYF; d_call: -; clone_size: -; j_call: TRBJ2-4; v_call: TRBV19
cdr3_nt: TGCGCCAGCAGCCCCCGAGCAGGGCAAGAGACCCAGTACTTC; cdr3_aa: CASSPRAGQETQYF; d_call: -; clone_size: -; j_call: TRBJ2-5; v_call: TRBV5-1
cdr3_nt: TGCAGTGCTCGGGACACCAACTCCTACGAGCAGTACTTC; cdr3_aa: CSARDTNSYEQYF; d_call: -; clone_size: medium-sized; j_call: TRBJ2-7; v_call: TRBV20-1
cdr3_nt: TGTGCCAGTAGTAGGGACATCTTAAGAGGAACAGATACGCAGTATTTT; cdr3_aa: CASSRDILRGTDTQYF; d_call: -; clone_size: few; j_call: TRBJ2-3; v_call: TRBV19
cdr3_nt: TGCAGTCTCGGACTAGCGGGACGTGAAGAGACCCAGTACTTC; cdr3_aa: CSLGLAGREETQYF; d_call: TRBD2; clone_size: -; j_call: TRBJ2-5; v_call: TRBV20-1
cdr3_nt: TGTGCCAGCAGCCTAGGGGGGCTCACTTCCACCTACGTGCAGTACTTC; cdr3_aa: CASSLGGLTSTYVQYF; d_call: -; clone_size: -; j_call: TRBJ2-7; v_call: TRBV7-6
cdr3_nt: TGTGCCAGGAGTTACGAGCTCAGGGGCTACACCTTC; cdr3_aa: CARSYELRGYTF; d_call: -; clone_size: -; j_call: TRBJ1-2; v_call: TRBV6-9
cdr3_nt: TGTGCCAGCAGCCAAGAGGGTCCAGCGGGAAGAGGCGAGCAGTACTTC; cdr3_aa: CASSQEGPAGRGEQYF; d_call: TRBD2; clone_size: many; j_call: TRBJ2-7; v_call: TRBV4-2
cdr3_nt: TGTGCCAGCAGTTCGAACAATGAGCAGTCCTTC; cdr3_aa: CASSSNNEQSF; d_call: -; clone_size: -; j_call: TRBJ2-1; v_call: TRBV12-3/TRBV12-4
cdr3_nt: TGTGCCAGCAGCCAAGTTGGCACTGAAGCTTTCTTT; cdr3_aa: CASSQVGTEAFF; d_call: -; clone_size: -; j_call: TRBJ1-1; v_call: TRBV3-1
cdr3_nt: TGTGCCAGCAGTTTATTAGGGCAGCAAGAGACCCAGTACTTC; cdr3_aa: CASSLLGQQETQYF; d_call: -; clone_size: few; j_call: TRBJ2-5; v_call: TRBV27
cdr3_nt: TGCAGTGCTAGAGTAGCGGGAGAGCGGTACGAGCAGTACTTC; cdr3_aa: CSARVAGERYEQYF; d_call: TRBD2; clone_size: many; j_call: TRBJ2-7; v_call: TRBV20-1
cdr3_nt: TGTGCCACCAGCAGCGGGACCCAGAACACCGGGGAGCTGTTTTTT; cdr3_aa: CATSSGTQNTGELFF; d_call: -; clone_size: -; j_call: TRBJ2-2; v_call: TRBV15
cdr3_nt: TGTGCCAGCAGCTTAAAACTAGCGGGAAGCATGTACCAAGAGACCCAGTACTTC; cdr3_aa: CASSLKLAGSMYQETQYF; d_call: TRBD2; clone_size: -; j_call: TRBJ2-5; v_call: TRBV7-2
cdr3_nt: TGCGGTGCCAAACATCGTCCTATGATCCATGAGCAGTTCTTC; cdr3_aa: CGAKHRPMIHEQFF; d_call: -; clone_size: -; j_call: TRBJ2-1; v_call: TRBV20-1
cdr3_nt: TGTGCCACCTCCGGGACACAGAGCAATCAGCCCCAGCATTTT; cdr3_aa: CATSGTQSNQPQHF; d_call: -; clone_size: few; j_call: TRBJ1-5; v_call: TRBV7-2
cdr3_nt: TGTGCCAGCAGCTCCCGGGACAGGGGGCGAGAGACCCAGTACTTC; cdr3_aa: CASSSRDRGRETQYF; d_call: TRBD1; clone_size: once; j_call: TRBJ2-5; v_call: TRBV11-3
cdr3_nt: TGCGCCAGCAACCCGAGCGGGGAGGGCTATGGCTACACCTTC; cdr3_aa: CASNPSGEGYGYTF; d_call: -; clone_size: many; j_call: TRBJ1-2; v_call: TRBV10-2
cdr3_nt: TGTGCCAGCCGGCACAGGGGGCGCCGACCTGGGGCCAACGTCCTGACTTTC; cdr3_aa: CASRHRGRRPGANVLTF; d_call: TRBD1; clone_size: -; j_call: TRBJ2-6; v_call: TRBV19
cdr3_nt: TGCAGTGCTAGCTCCCTAGCGGGCGCGACCTACGAGCAGTACTTC; cdr3_aa: CSASSLAGATYEQYF; d_call: TRBD2; clone_size: many; j_call: TRBJ2-7; v_call: TRBV20-1
cdr3_nt: TGTGCCAGCAGTATCGGACAGGGGTCCTACAATGAGCAGTTCTTC; cdr3_aa: CASSIGQGSYNEQFF; d_call: TRBD1; clone_size: few; j_call: TRBJ2-1; v_call: TRBV12-3/TRBV12-4
cdr3_nt: TGTGCCAGCAGCCCGAGAGGGACGGGGGGCTACACCTTC; cdr3_aa: CASSPRGTGGYTF; d_call: -; clone_size: many; j_call: TRBJ1-2; v_call: TRBV2
cdr3_nt: TGTGCCAGCAGTTTGGGTGGGGGGGCCGCTGAAGCTTTCTTT; cdr3_aa: CASSLGGGAAEAFF; d_call: -; clone_size: few; j_call: TRBJ1-1; v_call: TRBV12-3/TRBV12-4
cdr3_nt: TGTGCCAGCAGCCCGACTAGCAGCGATGAGCAGTTCTTC; cdr3_aa: CASSPTSSDEQFF; d_call: TRBD2; clone_size: -; j_call: TRBJ2-1; v_call: TRBV9
cdr3_nt: TGTGCTAGTGGTTTGATGGGCGAGCAGTACTTC; cdr3_aa: CASGLMGEQYF; d_call: -; clone_size: many; j_call: TRBJ2-7; v_call: TRBV12-5
cdr3_nt: TGCAGCGTTGATGTGATAACGCCGGGGGCCAATGAGCAGTTCTTC; cdr3_aa: CSVDVITPGANEQFF; d_call: -; clone_size: many; j_call: TRBJ2-1; v_call: TRBV29-1
cdr3_nt: TGCAGTGCTCTAAACCTACAAGAGACCCAGTACTTC; cdr3_aa: CSALNLQETQYF; d_call: -; clone_size: -; j_call: TRBJ2-5; v_call: TRBV20-1
cdr3_nt: TGTGCCAGCAAGGCTAGCGGGAGTGGAGAGCAGTTCTTC; cdr3_aa: CASKASGSGEQFF; d_call: TRBD2; clone_size: many; j_call: TRBJ2-1; v_call: TRBV11-2
cdr3_nt: TGTGCCAGCAGCCCACCTCGCCGGAATGAGCAGTTCTTC; cdr3_aa: CASSPPRRNEQFF; d_call: -; clone_size: -; j_call: TRBJ2-1; v_call: TRBV5-4
cdr3_nt: TGTGCCAGCTCACTAATCCAGGCAGATACGCAGTATTTT; cdr3_aa: CASSLIQADTQYF; d_call: -; clone_size: many; j_call: TRBJ2-3; v_call: TRBV18
cdr3_nt: TGTGCCAGCAGCCAAGGGGTGGTCCGGAACTATGGCTACACCTTC; cdr3_aa: CASSQGVVRNYGYTF; d_call: -; clone_size: -; j_call: TRBJ1-2; v_call: TRBV3-1
cdr3_nt: TGTGCCAGTAGCAGCGGGAGGGGTCCCAGGGAGCTGTTTTTT; cdr3_aa: CASSSGRGPRELFF; d_call: TRBD2; clone_size: -; j_call: TRBJ2-2; v_call: TRBV19
cdr3_nt: TGCAGTGCTAGAAGCCTACTAGCGGGCGACCTCACCTGGGATACGCAGTATTTT; cdr3_aa: CSARSLLAGDLTWDTQYF; d_call: TRBD2; clone_size: many; j_call: TRBJ2-3; v_call: TRBV20-1